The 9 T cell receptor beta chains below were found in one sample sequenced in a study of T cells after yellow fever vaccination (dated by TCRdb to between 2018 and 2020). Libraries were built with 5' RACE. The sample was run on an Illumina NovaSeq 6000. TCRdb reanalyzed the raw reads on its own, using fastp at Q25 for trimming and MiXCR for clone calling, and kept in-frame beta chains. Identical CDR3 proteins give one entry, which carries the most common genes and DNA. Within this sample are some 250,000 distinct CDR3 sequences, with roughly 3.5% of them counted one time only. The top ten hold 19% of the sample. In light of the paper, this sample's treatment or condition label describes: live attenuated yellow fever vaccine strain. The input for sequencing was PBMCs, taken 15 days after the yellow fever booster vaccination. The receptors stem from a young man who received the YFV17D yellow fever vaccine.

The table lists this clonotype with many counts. CDR3 residues: CASSLDRGRGELFF. Here the CDR3 DNA reads TGTGCCAGCAGCTTAGACAGGGGGCGCGGGGAGCTGTTTTTT. The chain recombines TRBV7-2 with TRBJ2-2; TRBD1 matches at 9 bases. The V segment lost 1 base and the J segment 7 bases; nucleotides outside the gene matches: 1. The CDR3 extends over 14 amino acids. From germline, CDR1 is SGHTA and CDR2 FQGNSA. Complete variable domain (other parts from reference TRBV7-2 and TRBJ2-2): GAGVSQSPSNKVTEKGKDVELRCDPISGHTALYWYRQSLGQGLEFLIYFQGNSAPDKSGLPSDRFSAERTGGSVSTLTIQRTQQEDSAVYLCASSLDRGRGELFFGEGSRLTVL.

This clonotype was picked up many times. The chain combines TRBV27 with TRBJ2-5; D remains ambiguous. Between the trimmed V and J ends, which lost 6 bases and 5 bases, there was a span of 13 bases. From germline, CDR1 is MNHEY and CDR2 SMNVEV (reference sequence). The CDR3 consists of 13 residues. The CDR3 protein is CASRPTVGETQYF. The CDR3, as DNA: TGTGCCAGCAGACCCACGGTGGGGGAGACCCAGTACTTC.

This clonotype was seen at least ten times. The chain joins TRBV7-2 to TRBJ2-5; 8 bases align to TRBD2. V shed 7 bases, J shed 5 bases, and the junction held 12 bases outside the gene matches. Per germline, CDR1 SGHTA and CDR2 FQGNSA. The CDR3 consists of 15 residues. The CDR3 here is CASTKQASGGETQYF. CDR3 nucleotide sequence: TGTGCCAGCACCAAGCAGGCAAGCGGGGGCGAGACCCAGTACTTC.

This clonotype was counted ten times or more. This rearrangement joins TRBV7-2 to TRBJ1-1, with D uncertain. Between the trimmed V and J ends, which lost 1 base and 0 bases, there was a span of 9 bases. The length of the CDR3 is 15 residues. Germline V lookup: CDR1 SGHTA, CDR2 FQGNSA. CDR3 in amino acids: CASSLDPVMNTEAFF. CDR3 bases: TGTGCCAGCAGCTTAGACCCGGTAATGAACACTGAAGCTTTCTTT.

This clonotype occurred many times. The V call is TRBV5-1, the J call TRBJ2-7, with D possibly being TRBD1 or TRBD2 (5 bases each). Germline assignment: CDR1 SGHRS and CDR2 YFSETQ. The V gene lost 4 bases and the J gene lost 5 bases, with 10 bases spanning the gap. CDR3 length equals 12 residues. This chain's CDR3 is CASSRGENEQYF. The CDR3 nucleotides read TGCGCCAGCAGCCGGGGCGAGAACGAGCAGTACTTC.

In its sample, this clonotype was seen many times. CDR3 coding DNA: TGTGCCAGCAGCACCTCACGGGGGGGCTTCGTGGAGCTGTTTTTT. Translation gives CASSTSRGGFVELFF. The rearrangement links TRBV7-2 to TRBJ2-2; 8 nucleotides match TRBD2. In germline, CDR1 is SGHTA, CDR2 FQGNSA. Trimming took 5 bases from V and 10 from J; bases not matched to a gene: 12. CDR3 length: 15 residues. The full variable domain, rest sourced from reference TRBV7-2 and TRBJ2-2, is GAGVSQSPSNKVTEKGKDVELRCDPISGHTALYWYRQSLGQGLEFLIYFQGNSAPDKSGLPSDRFSAERTGGSVSTLTIQRTQQEDSAVYLCASSTSRGGFVELFFGEGSRLTVL.

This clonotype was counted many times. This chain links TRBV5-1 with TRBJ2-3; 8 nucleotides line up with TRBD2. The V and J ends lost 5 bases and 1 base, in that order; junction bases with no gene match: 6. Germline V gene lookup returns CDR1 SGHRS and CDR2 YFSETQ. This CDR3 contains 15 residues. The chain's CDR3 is CASSGSGAGTDTQYF. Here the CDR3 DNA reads TGCGCCAGCAGTGGTAGCGGGGCGGGCACAGATACGCAGTATTTT. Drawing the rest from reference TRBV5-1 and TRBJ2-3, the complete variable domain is KAGVTQTPRYLIKTRGQQVTLSCSPISGHRSVSWYQQTPGQGLQFLFEYFSETQRNKGNFPGRFSGRQFSNSRSEMNVSTLELGDSALYLCASSGSGAGTDTQYFGPGTRLTVL.

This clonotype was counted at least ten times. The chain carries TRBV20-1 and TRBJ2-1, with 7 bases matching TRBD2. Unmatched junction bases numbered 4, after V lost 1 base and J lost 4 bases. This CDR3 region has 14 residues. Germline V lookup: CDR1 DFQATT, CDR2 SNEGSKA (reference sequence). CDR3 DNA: TGCAGTGCTAGAGTCGGGGAGGGGTACAATGAGCAGTTCTTC. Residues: CSARVGEGYNEQFF.

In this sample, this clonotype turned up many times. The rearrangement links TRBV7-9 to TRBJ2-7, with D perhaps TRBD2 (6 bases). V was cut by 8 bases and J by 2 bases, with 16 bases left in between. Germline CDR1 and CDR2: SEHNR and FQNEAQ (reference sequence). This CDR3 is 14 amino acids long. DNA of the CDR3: TGTGCCAGCTCTGTCAGCGGGCCCCCCTACGAGCAGTACTTC. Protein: CASSVSGPPYEQYF.